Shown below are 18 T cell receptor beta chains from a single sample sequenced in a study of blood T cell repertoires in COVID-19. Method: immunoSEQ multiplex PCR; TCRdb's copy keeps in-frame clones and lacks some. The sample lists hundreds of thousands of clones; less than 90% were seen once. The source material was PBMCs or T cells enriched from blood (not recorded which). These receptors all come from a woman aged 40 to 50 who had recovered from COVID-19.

This CDR3 is CASSAAMDRNSPLHF. The DNA for the CDR3 is TGTGCCAGCAGCGCAGCGATGGACAGGAATTCACCCCTCCACTTT. The gene calls are TRBV9 and TRBJ1-6; 7 positions agree with TRBD1. The CDR3 totals 15 residues. Unmatched junction bases numbered 7, after V lost 3 bases and J lost 7 bases. Germline CDR1 and CDR2: SGDLS and YYNGEE.

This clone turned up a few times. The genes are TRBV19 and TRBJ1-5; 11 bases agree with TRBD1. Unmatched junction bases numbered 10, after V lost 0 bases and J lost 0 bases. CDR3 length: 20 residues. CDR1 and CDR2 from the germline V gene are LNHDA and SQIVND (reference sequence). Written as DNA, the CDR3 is TGTGCCAGTAGTATAGATCAACGGACAGGGGGCCTTTTTAGCAATCAGCCCCAGCATTTT. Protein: CASSIDQRTGGLFSNQPQHF.

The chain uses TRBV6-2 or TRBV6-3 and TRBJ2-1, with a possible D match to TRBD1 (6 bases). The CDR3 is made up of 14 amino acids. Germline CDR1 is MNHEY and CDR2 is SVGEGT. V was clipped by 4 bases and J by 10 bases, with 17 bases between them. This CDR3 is CASSFTGPWGEQFF. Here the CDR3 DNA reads TGTGCCAGCAGTTTTACAGGGCCCTGGGGGGAGCAGTTCTTC.

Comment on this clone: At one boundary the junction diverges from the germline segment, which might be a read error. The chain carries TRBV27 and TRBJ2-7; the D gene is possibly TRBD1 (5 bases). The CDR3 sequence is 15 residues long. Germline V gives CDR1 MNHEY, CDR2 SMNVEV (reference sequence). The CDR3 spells CASSFGYQGSLIMHF. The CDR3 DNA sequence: TGTGCCAGCAGTTTCGGGTACCAGGGTTCCCTAATTATGCACTTC.

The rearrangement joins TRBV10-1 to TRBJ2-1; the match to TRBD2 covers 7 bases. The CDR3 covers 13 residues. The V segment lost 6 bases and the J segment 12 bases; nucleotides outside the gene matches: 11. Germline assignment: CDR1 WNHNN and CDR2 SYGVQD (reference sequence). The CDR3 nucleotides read TGCGCCAGCAGCGGGACTACAGAGGGTGGGCAGTTCTTC. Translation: CASSGTTEGGQFF.

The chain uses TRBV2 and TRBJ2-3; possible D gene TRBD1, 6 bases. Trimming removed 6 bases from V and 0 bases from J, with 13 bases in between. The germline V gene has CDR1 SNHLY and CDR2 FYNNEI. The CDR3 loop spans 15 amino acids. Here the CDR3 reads CASRTDRTSTDTQYF. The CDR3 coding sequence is TGTGCCAGCAGAACCGACAGGACTAGCACAGATACGCAGTATTTT.

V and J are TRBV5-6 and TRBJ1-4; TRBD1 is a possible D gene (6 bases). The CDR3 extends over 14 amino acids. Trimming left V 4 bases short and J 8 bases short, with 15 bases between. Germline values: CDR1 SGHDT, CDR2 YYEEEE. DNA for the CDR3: TGTGCCAGCAGCGCCCAGGGAGGGGGGGAAAAACTGTTTTTT. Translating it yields CASSAQGGGEKLFF.

The CDR3 coding sequence is TGTGCCAGCAGCCTGGACGGTTCGCCCCAGCATTTT. This encodes CASSLDGSPQHF. The rearrangement links TRBV5-5 to TRBJ1-5; D is undetermined. Trimming shortened V by 4 bases and J by 9 bases, and 11 bases separated the two germline ends. Germline CDR1 reads SGHKS; CDR2 reads YYEKEE (reference sequence). The CDR3 is 12 amino acids.

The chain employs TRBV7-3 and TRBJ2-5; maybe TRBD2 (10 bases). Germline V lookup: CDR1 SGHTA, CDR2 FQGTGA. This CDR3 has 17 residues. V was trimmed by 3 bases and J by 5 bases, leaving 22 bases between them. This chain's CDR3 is CASSFGQGIAGGETQYF. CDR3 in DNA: TGTGCCAGCAGCTTTGGACAGGGGATAGCGGGAGGCGAGACCCAGTACTTC.

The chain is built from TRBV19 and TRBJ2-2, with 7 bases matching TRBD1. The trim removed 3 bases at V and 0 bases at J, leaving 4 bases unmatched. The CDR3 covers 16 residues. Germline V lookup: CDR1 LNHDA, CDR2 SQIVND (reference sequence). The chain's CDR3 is CASSMSGTANTGELFF. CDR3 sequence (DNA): TGTGCCAGTAGTATGTCCGGGACAGCGAACACCGGGGAGCTGTTTTTT.

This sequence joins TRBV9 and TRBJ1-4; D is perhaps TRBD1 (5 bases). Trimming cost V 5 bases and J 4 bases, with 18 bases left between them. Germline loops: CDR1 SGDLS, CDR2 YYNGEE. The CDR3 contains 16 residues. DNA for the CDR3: TGTGCCAGCAGTAGCGGTTTTGGACAACTTAATGAAAAACTGTTTTTT. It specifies CASSSGFGQLNEKLFF.

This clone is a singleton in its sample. This chain's CDR3 is CASSGGLRGLAGADEQFF. The CDR3 coding sequence is TGCGCCAGCAGCGGAGGGCTCCGGGGACTAGCGGGAGCCGATGAGCAGTTCTTC. This chain uses TRBV5-1 with TRBJ2-1, with TRBD2 matching 14 bases. This CDR3 contains 18 residues. Losses at the gene ends were 4 bases for V and 8 bases for J; bases not matched to a gene: 14. CDR1 and CDR2 (germline): SGHRS, YFSETQ.

The CDR3: CASSPGGGRWRWQYF. CDR3 nucleotides: TGTGCCAGCAGCCCAGGCGGGGGACGATGGCGCTGGCAGTACTTC. V gene TRBV21-1 combines with J gene TRBJ2-7; the D call of TRBD2 is as the table states it, not checked on the DNA. TRBV21-1 is labeled a pseudogene. CDR3 size: 15 residues.

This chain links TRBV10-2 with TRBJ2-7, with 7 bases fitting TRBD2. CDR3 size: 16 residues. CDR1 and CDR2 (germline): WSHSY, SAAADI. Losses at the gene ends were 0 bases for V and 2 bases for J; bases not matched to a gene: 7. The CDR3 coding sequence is TGCGCCAGCAGTGAGTCCCAGCTAGCGGACACCTACGAGCAGTACGTC. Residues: CASSESQLADTYEQYV.

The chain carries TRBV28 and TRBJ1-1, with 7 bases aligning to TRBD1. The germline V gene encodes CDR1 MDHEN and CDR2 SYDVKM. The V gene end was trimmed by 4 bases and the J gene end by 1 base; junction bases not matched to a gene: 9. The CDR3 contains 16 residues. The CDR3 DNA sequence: TGTGCCAGCAGTTACGACAGGGTAGTGGGGAACACTGAAGCTTTCTTT. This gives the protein CASSYDRVVGNTEAFF.

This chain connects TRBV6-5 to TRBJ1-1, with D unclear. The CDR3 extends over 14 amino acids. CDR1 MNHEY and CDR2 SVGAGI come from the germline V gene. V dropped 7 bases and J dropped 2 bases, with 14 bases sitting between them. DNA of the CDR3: TGTGCCAGCACTCCTCACGGTAGAAACACTGAAGCTTTCTTT. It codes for CASTPHGRNTEAFF.

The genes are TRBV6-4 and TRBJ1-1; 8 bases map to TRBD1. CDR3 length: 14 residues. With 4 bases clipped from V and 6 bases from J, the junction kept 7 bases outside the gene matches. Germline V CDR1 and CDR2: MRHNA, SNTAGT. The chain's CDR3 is CASSASGTGPEAFF. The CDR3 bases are TGTGCCAGCAGTGCCTCCGGGACAGGCCCTGAAGCTTTCTTT.

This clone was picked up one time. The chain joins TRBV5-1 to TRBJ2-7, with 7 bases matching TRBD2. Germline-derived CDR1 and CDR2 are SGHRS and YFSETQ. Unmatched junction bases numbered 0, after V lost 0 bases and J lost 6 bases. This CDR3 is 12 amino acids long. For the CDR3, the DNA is TGCGCCAGCAGCTTGGCGGGGGGCGAGCAGTACGTC. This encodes CASSLAGGEQYV.